The next 31 T cell receptor beta chains were all read from a single sample in a study of beta chain features in type 1 diabetes. Investigators reverse transcribed all isolated RNA, so they sequenced expressed TCRB transcripts. TCRdb's table, derived via immunoSEQ multiplex PCR, lists solely in-frame clones and lacks some. This sample yields about 180,000 clones, of which approximately 13% are seen a single time; less than 0.7% belongs to the top ten. Sequencing was done on a sample of central memory CD4+ T cells from blood. The receptors derive from a woman aged 18 to 35 in good health.

The V gene is TRBV2, the J gene TRBJ2-7; 9 nucleotides agree with TRBD1. After removal of 6 bases from V and 2 bases from J, the junction contained 5 bases not matched to a gene. Germline CDR1 is SNHLY and CDR2 is FYNNEI. The CDR3 has 14 amino acids. DNA for the CDR3: TGTGCCAGCAGCGAGGACAGGGGAACCTACGAGCAGTACTTC. Translation gives CASSEDRGTYEQYF.

This clone was counted a few times. The rearrangement joins TRBV7-2 to TRBJ2-5; a possible D gene is TRBD1 (6 bases). The CDR3 is 14 residues long. Looked up from germline, CDR1 is SGHTA and CDR2 is FQGNSA. Trimming pared 4 bases from V and 0 bases from J, leaving 9 bases between. The CDR3 DNA reads TGTGCCAGCAGCTCCGACAGGCACCAAGAGACCCAGTACTTC. It yields the protein CASSSDRHQETQYF.

The chain links TRBV6-5 to TRBJ1-5, with 7 positions matching TRBD1. The V segment lost 5 bases and the J segment 3 bases; nucleotides outside the gene matches: 7. The CDR3 sequence is 15 residues long. The germline CDR1 and CDR2 sequences are MNHEY and SVGAGI. DNA for the CDR3: TGTGCCAGCAGTAAGCGGACAGGAACCAATCAGCCCCAGCATTTT. It is translated as CASSKRTGTNQPQHF.

This clone turned up a few times. V gene TRBV5-4 combines with J gene TRBJ1-2; D remains unclear. This CDR3 is 16 amino acids long. The V end lost 0 bases, the J end lost 0 bases, and 12 bases lay between the germline ends. CDR1 is SGHNT and CDR2 is YYREEE in the germline V gene (reference sequence). This chain's CDR3 is CASSLDFASTNYGYTF. In nucleotides, the CDR3 is TGTGCCAGCAGCTTGGACTTCGCTTCCACTAACTATGGCTACACCTTC.

This clone has more than one count but fewer than ten. V usage is TRBV7-9 and J usage is TRBJ2-5; 7 nucleotides align to TRBD1. CDR1 is SEHNR and CDR2 is FQNEAQ in the germline V gene (reference sequence). The V and J ends lost 1 base and 3 bases, in that order; junction bases with no gene match: 5. The length of the CDR3 is 15 residues. In DNA, the CDR3 is TGTGCCAGCAGCTTAGAGGGGACAGTTAAAGAGACCCAGTACTTC. This translates into CASSLEGTVKETQYF.

This clone has a handful of counts. The chain uses TRBV30 and TRBJ1-5, with D possibly being TRBD1 (5 bases). CDR1 GTSNPN and CDR2 SVGIG come from the germline V gene (reference sequence). Trimming shortened V by 1 base and J by 9 bases, and 10 bases separated the two germline ends. This CDR3 region has 12 residues. In nucleotides, the CDR3 is TGTGCCTGGAGTGAGATGGGGCGGCCCCAGCATTTT. Residues: CAWSEMGRPQHF.

A few counts support this clone. The genes are TRBV4-3 and TRBJ1-1; D gene ambiguous. The CDR3 spans 15 residues. V lost 5 bases, J lost 0 bases, and 13 bases lay in between. CDR1 and CDR2 from the germline V gene are LGHNA and YSLEER. The CDR3 spells CASSGRGLMNTEAFF. The CDR3 coding sequence is TGCGCCAGCAGCGGCAGAGGGCTCATGAACACTGAAGCTTTCTTT.

This clone was seen only a few times. The rearrangement links TRBV29-1 to TRBJ2-3, with D perhaps matching TRBD2 (5 bases). V lost 7 bases and J lost 1, with 9 bases in between. CDR3 length equals 12 residues. CDR1 and CDR2 from the germline V gene are SQVTM and ANQGSEA. CDR3 in amino acids: CSAYGGTDTQYF. CDR3 nucleotides: TGCAGCGCTTACGGGGGCACAGATACGCAGTATTTT.

The chain links TRBV6-5 to TRBJ2-5; maybe TRBD1 (6 bases). Per germline, CDR1 MNHEY and CDR2 SVGAGI. This CDR3 is 14 amino acids long. V shed 4 bases and J shed 2 bases, with 11 bases lying between them. CDR3 region: CASSLNRDQETQYF. The DNA of the CDR3 is TGTGCCAGCAGTTTAAACAGGGATCAAGAGACCCAGTACTTC.

This clone has only a few counts. The gene calls are TRBV6-5 and TRBJ2-3, with 7 bases fitting TRBD2. V gave up 8 bases and J gave up 4 bases; unmatched junction bases: 6. The germline CDR1 and CDR2 sequences are MNHEY and SVGAGI. This CDR3 has 13 amino acids. CDR3 nucleotide sequence: TGTGCCAGCCGTAAGGGAGGGGCAGATACGCAGTATTTT. It specifies CASRKGGADTQYF.

This chain uses TRBV9 with TRBJ2-5; 12 bases map to TRBD2. J was trimmed by 3 bases and V by 2 bases; bases with no gene match: 11. The CDR3 extends over 18 amino acids. The germline V gene encodes CDR1 SGDLS and CDR2 YYNGEE. CDR3: CASSVSLAGGTVKETQYF. CDR3 in DNA: TGTGCCAGCAGCGTGTCACTAGCGGGAGGCACGGTAAAAGAGACCCAGTACTTC. Supplemented by reference TRBV9 and TRBJ2-5, the full variable domain reads DSGVTQTPKHLITATGQRVTLRCSPRSGDLSVYWYQQSLDQGLQFLIQYYNGEERAKGNILERFSAQQFPDLHSELNLSSLELGDSALYFCASSVSLAGGTVKETQYFGPGTRLLVL.

This rearrangement joins TRBV11-2 to TRBJ1-1; D unclear. The CDR3 contains 13 residues. The V gene's germline CDR1 is SGHAT and CDR2 FQNNGV. V gave up 1 base and J gave up 3 bases, with 6 bases separating them. CDR3 amino acids: CASSLVADTEAFF. The CDR3 DNA sequence: TGTGCCAGCAGCTTAGTAGCGGACACTGAAGCTTTCTTT.

This clone was observed a handful of times. The chain uses TRBV28 and TRBJ2-7; 9 bases agree with TRBD2. From germline, CDR1 is MDHEN and CDR2 SYDVKM. V lost 5 bases to trimming and J lost 4 bases; unmatched junction nucleotides: 9. The CDR3 extends over 15 amino acids. CDR3 nucleotides: TGTGCCAGCAGTATTGGCGGGAGGGCCGATTACGAGCAGTACTTC. Protein product: CASSIGGRADYEQYF.

The chain couples TRBV27 to TRBJ2-1; possible D gene TRBD1, 6 bases. The CDR3 extends over 14 amino acids. CDR1 is MNHEY and CDR2 is SMNVEV in the germline V gene (reference sequence). V dropped 6 bases and J dropped 6 bases, with 15 bases sitting between them. CDR3: CASRGTIGFNEQFF. CDR3 nucleotide sequence: TGTGCCAGCAGAGGGACAATAGGCTTCAATGAGCAGTTCTTC.

CDR3 coding DNA: TGTGCCACTCTCCGGGATAGCTCCTACAATGAGCAGTTCTTC. This translates into CATLRDSSYNEQFF. The chain recombines TRBV2 with TRBJ2-1, with TRBD2 as a possible D gene (5 bases). Germline V gene data show CDR1 as SNHLY and CDR2 as FYNNEI. Trimming took 10 bases from V and 0 from J, leaving 13 bases between them. This CDR3 comprises 14 residues.

Written as DNA, the CDR3 is TGTGCCGGAACAGGAGTGAACACTGAAGCTTTCTTT. Protein sequence: CAGTGVNTEAFF. The J gene is TRBJ1-1, the V gene TRBV30; tentative D call: TRBD1 (5 bases). Looked up from germline, CDR1 is GTSNPN and CDR2 is SVGIG (reference sequence). The CDR3 is 12 residues long. With 8 bases removed from V and 0 bases from J, the gap between germline ends came to 10 bases.

This clone was seen a few times. J is TRBJ2-3 and V is TRBV29-1, with 7 positions matching TRBD1. V lost 3 bases and J lost 6; bases outside the gene matches: 9. The CDR3 has 14 amino acids. The germline V gene has CDR1 SQVTM and CDR2 ANQGSEA. The CDR3 loop is CSVDLTTGVDTQYF. CDR3 bases: TGCAGCGTTGACCTAACCACAGGGGTTGATACGCAGTATTTT.

In its sample, this clone was seen a few times. The CDR3: CASSPQETGNNQPQHF. CDR3 nucleotides: TGTGCCAGCTCACCACAGGAGACAGGGAACAATCAGCCCCAGCATTTT. This chain uses TRBV18 with TRBJ1-5; the match to TRBD1 covers 7 bases. With 1 base clipped from V and 3 bases from J, the junction kept 6 bases outside the gene matches. The CDR3 contains 16 residues. Germline CDR1 KGHSH, CDR2 LQKENI.

The table lists this clone with a few counts. This chain connects TRBV2 to TRBJ1-2; tentatively, D is TRBD1 (6 bases). The CDR3 spans 12 residues. CDR1 is SNHLY and CDR2 is FYNNEI in the germline V gene. V was trimmed by 7 bases and J by 3 bases, leaving 9 bases between them. CDR3: CASKGEDYGYTF. The CDR3 DNA follows: TGTGCCAGCAAGGGGGAAGACTATGGCTACACCTTC. The full variable domain, its missing parts supplied by reference TRBV2 and TRBJ1-2, is EPEVTQTPSHQVTQMGQEVILRCVPISNHLYFYWYRQILGQKVEFLVSFYNNEISEKSEIFDDQFSVERPDGSNFTLKIRSTKLEDSAMYFCASKGEDYGYTFGSGTRLTVV.

This clone was seen more than once but under ten times. The rearrangement joins TRBV28 to TRBJ1-1, with TRBD1 matching over 7 bases. V was clipped by 6 bases and J by 5 bases; unmatched bases: 18. CDR1 and CDR2 from the germline V gene are MDHEN and SYDVKM. The CDR3 sequence is 17 residues long. CDR3 loop: CASSWVEGAKGETEAFF. The DNA of the CDR3 is TGTGCCAGCAGCTGGGTCGAGGGGGCCAAGGGTGAGACTGAAGCTTTCTTT.

The rearrangement links TRBV9 to TRBJ1-2, with TRBD1 matching 10 bases. Germline CDR1 reads SGDLS; CDR2 reads YYNGEE. CDR3 length: 15 residues. V was pared by 3 bases and J by 8 bases, with 10 bases of the junction left unmatched. The CDR3 nucleotides are TGTGCCAGCAGCGCCGGGACAGGGGAGAACAGGGGCTACACCTTC. This translates into CASSAGTGENRGYTF.

The table lists this clone with a few counts. The genes are TRBV30 and TRBJ1-1; possibly TRBD1 for D (6 bases). CDR3 length: 13 residues. The germline CDR1 and CDR2 sequences are GTSNPN and SVGIG (reference sequence). Between the trimmed V and J ends, which lost 0 bases and 4 bases, there was a span of 9 bases. CDR3 loop: CAWSVQGATEAFF. The CDR3 nucleotides read TGTGCCTGGAGTGTACAGGGAGCCACTGAAGCTTTCTTT.

V is TRBV29-1 and J is TRBJ2-3; 14 bases map to TRBD2. This CDR3 is 18 amino acids long. The germline V gene encodes CDR1 SQVTM and CDR2 ANQGSEA. V was clipped by 1 base and J by 4 bases; unmatched bases: 10. The CDR3 sequence: CSVEGQGLAGVQSDTQYF. The CDR3 coding sequence is TGCAGCGTTGAAGGCCAGGGACTAGCGGGAGTTCAGTCAGATACGCAGTATTTT.

This chain links TRBV5-1 with TRBJ2-1; 12 nucleotides align to TRBD2. J gave up 9 bases and V 3 bases, and 10 bases lay outside the gene matches. The germline V gene has CDR1 SGHRS and CDR2 YFSETQ. The CDR3 length is 16 residues. The CDR3 region has the DNA TGCGCCAGCAGCTCGAGACTAGCGGGAGTTTCCCCTGAGCAGTTCTTC. The encoded protein is CASSSRLAGVSPEQFF.

This clone was picked up a small number of times. This chain connects TRBV30 to TRBJ2-1, with D perhaps TRBD2 (5 bases). CDR3 length: 14 residues. CDR1 is GTSNPN and CDR2 is SVGIG in the germline V gene (reference sequence). Trimming took 5 bases from V and 0 from J, leaving 11 bases between them. Written as DNA, the CDR3 is TGTGCCTGGGTGAGCGGAACCTCCTACAATGAGCAGTTCTTC. It specifies CAWVSGTSYNEQFF.

This clone appeared a few times. The chain combines TRBV6-4 with TRBJ2-1, with D tentatively TRBD2 (6 bases). Trimming stripped 0 bases from V and 8 bases from J, with 14 bases between. CDR3 length: 15 residues. Looked up from germline, CDR1 is MRHNA and CDR2 is SNTAGT. The CDR3, as DNA: TGTGCCAGCAGTGACTCTCTCGCGGGGACCCATGAGCAGTTCTTC. It specifies CASSDSLAGTHEQFF.

This sequence joins TRBV7-3 and TRBJ1-2; D is ambiguous. Deletions cut 5 bases from V and 3 bases from J, with 10 bases between. The V gene's germline CDR1 is SGHTA and CDR2 FQGTGA. The length of the CDR3 is 13 residues. The CDR3 is CASSPTNDYGYTF. CDR3 DNA sequence: TGTGCCAGCAGCCCTACGAACGACTATGGCTACACCTTC.

This sequence joins TRBV27 and TRBJ1-2; 8 bases match TRBD1. J lost 4 bases, V lost 3 bases, and 7 bases had no gene match. The V gene's germline CDR1 is MNHEY and CDR2 SMNVEV (reference sequence). This CDR3 is built from 15 residues. This CDR3 reads CASSLNGQGLYGYTF. In DNA, the CDR3 is TGTGCCAGCAGTTTGAATGGACAGGGCCTCTATGGCTACACCTTC.

This chain uses TRBV29-1 with TRBJ2-1; tentatively, D is TRBD1 (6 bases). There are 12 residues in the CDR3. Germline assignment: CDR1 SQVTM and CDR2 ANQGSEA. The V and J ends lost 6 bases and 10 bases respectively, with 16 bases between them. The CDR3 loop reads CSVPRGRGEQFF. In DNA form, the CDR3 reads TGCAGCGTCCCCAGGGGACGTGGGGAGCAGTTCTTC.

This rearrangement joins TRBV4-2 to TRBJ2-7; 12 bases fit TRBD1. Germline values: CDR1 LGHNA, CDR2 YNFKEQ. This CDR3 is 15 amino acids long. The V gene end was trimmed by 2 bases and the J gene end by 5 bases; junction bases not matched to a gene: 4. The CDR3 DNA reads TGTGCCAGCAGCCAACTCGGGACAGGGGGCCACGAGCAGTACTTC. It codes for CASSQLGTGGHEQYF.

The chain is built from TRBV6-1 and TRBJ2-3, with 9 bases fitting TRBD2. Germline V lookup: CDR1 MNHNS, CDR2 SASEGT. Unmatched junction bases numbered 5, after V lost 4 bases and J lost 3 bases. The CDR3 extends over 15 amino acids. CDR3 in amino acids: CASSAVSGRTDTQYF. DNA of the CDR3: TGTGCCAGCAGTGCGGTCAGCGGGAGGACAGATACGCAGTATTTT.